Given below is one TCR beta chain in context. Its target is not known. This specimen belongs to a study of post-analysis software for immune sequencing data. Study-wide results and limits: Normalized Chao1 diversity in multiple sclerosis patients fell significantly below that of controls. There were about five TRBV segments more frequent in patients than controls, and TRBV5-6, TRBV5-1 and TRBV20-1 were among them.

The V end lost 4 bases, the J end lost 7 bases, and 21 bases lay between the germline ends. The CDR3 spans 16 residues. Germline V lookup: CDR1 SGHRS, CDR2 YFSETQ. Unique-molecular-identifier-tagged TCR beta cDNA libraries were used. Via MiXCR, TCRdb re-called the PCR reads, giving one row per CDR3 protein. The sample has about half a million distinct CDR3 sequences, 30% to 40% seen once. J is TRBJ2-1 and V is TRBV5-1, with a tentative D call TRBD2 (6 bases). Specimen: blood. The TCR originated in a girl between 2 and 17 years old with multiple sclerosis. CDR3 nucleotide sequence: TGCGCCAGCAGCGGGGGGACGGTGGCAGTTGGAAATGAGCAGTTCTTC. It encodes CASSGGTVAVGNEQFF.